A single TCR beta chain is shown here with its context. What it binds is unknown. The record originates from a study of blood T cells in healthy people across ages. Study results and limitations: Donors of long life had a larger count of naive CD4+ cells and greater diversity than aged donors. Researchers deemed the diversity estimates from one million T cells underestimates.

Germline V lookup: CDR1 SGHKS, CDR2 YYEKEE (reference sequence). V was cut by 5 bases and J by 0 bases, with 12 bases left in between. The CDR3 loop spans 15 amino acids. The use of a sample-barcoded 5' primer and a J-beta primer mix characterized a second PCR of roughly 6 to 12 cycles. TCRdb re-analysed the 5' RACE reads in MiXCR, keeping a single row per CDR3 protein. This table holds some 1.6 million distinct CDR3 sequences, roughly 30% found once. The source material was blood. This chain joins TRBV5-5 and TRBJ1-5; no clear D gene. This sequence originates from a woman in her 30s in good health. The CDR3 loop is CASRPGRISNQPQHF. The CDR3 bases are TGTGCCAGCAGACCCGGACGGATTAGCAATCAGCCCCAGCATTTT.